These 18 T cell receptor beta chains came from one sample sequenced in a study of T cells after yellow fever vaccination (dated by TCRdb to between 2017 and 2020). Libraries were constructed by 5' RACE. The sample was run on an Illumina HiSeq 2500. Using fastp at Q25 and MiXCR, TCRdb reprocessed the public reads and kept productive beta chains. Each CDR3 protein gets just one entry, which takes the most common genes and DNA from the rows behind it. Present in this sample are 250,000 to 300,000 distinct CDR3 sequences, about an eighth of which were seen just once. The leading ten clones occupy about 0.54% of the sample. The label giving this sample's treatment or condition can be read as: live attenuated yellow fever vaccine strain. The sample was CD4+ T cells sorted from PBMCs, taken 45 days after the yellow fever booster vaccination. Receptor source: a man younger than 40 who received the YFV17D yellow fever vaccine.

This clonotype was counted only a few times. The CDR3 nucleotides are TGTGCCAGCAGTTACCCAGGAGGGACTAGCGGCGAGCAGTACTTC. Translation gives CASSYPGGTSGEQYF. The chain couples TRBV6-5 to TRBJ2-7; the match to TRBD2 covers 11 bases. This CDR3 contains 15 residues. The V gene end was trimmed by 2 bases and the J gene end by 6 bases; junction bases not matched to a gene: 6. Germline V gene data show CDR1 as MNHEY and CDR2 as SVGAGI.

This clonotype was counted many times. The J gene is TRBJ2-7, the V gene TRBV18, with a tentative D call TRBD2 (5 bases). The CDR3 extends over 14 amino acids. Germline loops: CDR1 KGHSH, CDR2 LQKENI. V lost 6 bases and J lost 3, with 15 bases in between. The CDR3 nucleotides are TGTGCCAGCTCGCCCCCGTCCCGGGGCTACGAGCAGTACTTC. It is translated as CASSPPSRGYEQYF.

This clonotype was seen more than once but under ten times. This chain links TRBV10-3 with TRBJ2-1; 7 nucleotides align to TRBD1. Per the germline V gene, CDR1 is ENHRY and CDR2 is SYGVKD. The CDR3 is 15 residues long. V trimming: 6 bases; J trimming: 0 bases; junction bases outside the gene matches: 5. The CDR3 DNA reads TGTGCCATCAGGGAGACAGGGAGCTCCTACAATGAGCAGTTCTTC. It specifies CAIRETGSSYNEQFF.

V usage is TRBV19 and J usage is TRBJ2-7; D uncertain. CDR3 length: 12 amino acids. Germline values: CDR1 LNHDA, CDR2 SQIVND (reference sequence). Trimming removed 3 bases from V and 7 bases from J, with 10 bases in between. The CDR3 loop is CASSIPKQEQYF. For the CDR3, the DNA is TGTGCCAGTAGTATCCCAAAACAAGAGCAGTACTTC.

This clonotype turned up a few times. V gene TRBV9 combines with J gene TRBJ2-1, with 9 bases identical to TRBD2. This CDR3 is 15 amino acids long. V lost 2 bases, J lost 8 bases, and 8 bases stayed unmatched. Germline lookup yields CDR1 SGDLS and CDR2 YYNGEE. The CDR3, as DNA: TGTGCCAGCAGCGTTTCGAGCGGGGGGTTAGATGAGCAGTTCTTC. Translated, it gives CASSVSSGGLDEQFF.

The chain uses TRBV4-3 and TRBJ2-7; 9 nucleotides match TRBD1. V lost 0 bases to trimming and J lost 4 bases; unmatched junction nucleotides: 4. From germline, CDR1 is LGHNA and CDR2 YSLEER. The CDR3 has 15 residues. The CDR3 spells CASSQEGQGLYEQYF. CDR3 nucleotides: TGCGCCAGCAGCCAAGAGGGACAGGGTTTATACGAGCAGTACTTC.

Many counts were recorded for this clonotype. J is TRBJ2-1 and V is TRBV6-5; 9 bases are shared with TRBD1. The CDR3 has 14 residues. Germline V gene lookup returns CDR1 MNHEY and CDR2 SVGAGI. V lost 5 bases, J lost 6 bases, and 5 bases stayed unmatched. The CDR3 spells CASSPGTGLNEQFF. CDR3 DNA: TGTGCCAGCAGTCCCGGGACAGGGCTCAATGAGCAGTTCTTC.

This clonotype was observed a single time. This chain connects TRBV5-4 to TRBJ2-7, with unresolved D. V shed 2 bases and J shed 0 bases, with 9 bases lying between them. The CDR3 sequence is 14 residues long. In germline, CDR1 is SGHNT, CDR2 YYREEE (reference sequence). The CDR3, as DNA: TGTGCCAGCAGCTTAATTTCGAGCTCCTACGAGCAGTACTTC. Protein product: CASSLISSSYEQYF.

This clonotype was detected only a few times. This rearrangement joins TRBV5-1 to TRBJ2-3, with TRBD2 matching 12 bases. The germline V gene has CDR1 SGHRS and CDR2 YFSETQ. After removal of 8 bases from V and 4 bases from J, the junction contained 11 bases not matched to a gene. The CDR3 sequence is 16 residues long. CDR3 protein: CASTEQTSGSADTQYF. CDR3 coding DNA: TGCGCCAGTACCGAACAGACTAGCGGGAGTGCAGATACGCAGTATTTT. Full variable domain (outside the CDR3, taken from reference TRBV5-1 and TRBJ2-3): KAGVTQTPRYLIKTRGQQVTLSCSPISGHRSVSWYQQTPGQGLQFLFEYFSETQRNKGNFPGRFSGRQFSNSRSEMNVSTLELGDSALYLCASTEQTSGSADTQYFGPGTRLTVL.

At least ten counts were recorded for this clonotype. The V call is TRBV15, the J call TRBJ2-7, with 9 bases aligning to TRBD2. V was clipped by 0 bases and J by 5 bases; unmatched bases: 8. Germline V lookup: CDR1 LNHNV, CDR2 YYDKDF (reference sequence). The length of the CDR3 is 16 residues. This chain's CDR3 is CATSREREGLRNEQYF. The CDR3 coding sequence is TGTGCCACCAGCAGAGAGCGGGAGGGCCTTCGCAACGAGCAGTACTTC.

V is TRBV24-1 and J is TRBJ2-1; D is perhaps TRBD2 (6 bases). Per the germline V gene, CDR1 is KGHDR and CDR2 is SFDVKD. This CDR3 spans 16 amino acids. V was clipped by 3 bases and J by 6 bases, with 17 bases between them. The CDR3 protein is CATSDPKDYPFNEQFF. The CDR3 DNA reads TGTGCCACCAGTGATCCGAAGGACTACCCCTTCAATGAGCAGTTCTTC.

The chain has TRBV5-4 and TRBJ2-1, with D perhaps TRBD2 (6 bases). The V gene lost 2 bases and the J gene lost 1 base, with 10 bases spanning the gap. This CDR3 has 15 residues. CDR1 and CDR2 from the germline V gene are SGHNT and YYREEE (reference sequence). The CDR3: CASSLQSGSYNEQFF. The CDR3 bases are TGTGCCAGCAGCTTACAGAGCGGGTCCTACAATGAGCAGTTCTTC.

This clonotype was observed at least ten times. The chain has TRBV27 and TRBJ2-7, with 8 nucleotides matching TRBD2. From germline, CDR1 is MNHEY and CDR2 SMNVEV (reference sequence). The trim removed 3 bases at V and 5 bases at J, leaving 3 bases unmatched. This CDR3 is 13 amino acids long. The CDR3 DNA follows: TGTGCCAGCAGTTTTTCGGGGGGGGACGAGCAGTACTTC. This sequence encodes CASSFSGGDEQYF.

This clonotype came up a few times. The rearrangement links TRBV15 to TRBJ2-1, with 11 nucleotides matching TRBD2. With V trimmed by 2 bases and J by 4 bases, 7 bases remained unmatched. This CDR3 has 17 amino acids. Germline V lookup: CDR1 LNHNV, CDR2 YYDKDF (reference sequence). As DNA, the CDR3 is TGTGCCACCAGCAGATCCCAGGGACTAGCGGCGTACAATGAGCAGTTCTTC. It codes for CATSRSQGLAAYNEQFF. The entire variable domain, with the rest obtained from reference TRBV15 and TRBJ2-1, is as follows: DAMVIQNPRYQVTQFGKPVTLSCSQTLNHNVMYWYQQKSSQAPKLLFHYYDKDFNNEADTPDNFQSRRPNTSFCFLDIRSPGLGDTAMYLCATSRSQGLAAYNEQFFGPGTRLTVL.

This clonotype was found a few times. The J gene is TRBJ2-2, the V gene TRBV12-3 or TRBV12-4; no clear D. Trimming took off 6 bases at V and 7 bases at J, with 9 bases between the two ends. The CDR3 has 12 residues. The CDR3, as DNA: TGTGCCAGCAGCTATACAAGCGGGGAGCTGTTTTTT. Translating gives CASSYTSGELFF.

The chain has TRBV7-2 and TRBJ1-4, with D possibly matching TRBD1 (5 bases). With 5 bases removed from V and 5 bases from J, the gap between germline ends came to 12 bases. Germline lookup yields CDR1 SGHTA and CDR2 FQGNSA. This CDR3 comprises 14 residues. CDR3 sequence: CASSLKGPNEKLFF. The CDR3 nucleotides read TGTGCCAGCAGCCTGAAGGGACCGAATGAAAAACTGTTTTTT.

This clonotype has at least ten counts. This chain connects TRBV7-3 to TRBJ2-5; D gene uncertain. V gave up 0 bases and J gave up 5 bases, with 16 bases separating them. CDR3 length: 16 amino acids. Germline V gene lookup returns CDR1 SGHTA and CDR2 FQGTGA. The CDR3 reads CASSLTSAGYGETQYF. The CDR3 bases are TGTGCCAGCAGCTTAACGTCCGCCGGGTACGGTGAGACCCAGTACTTC. The variable domain in full, completed from reference TRBV7-3 and TRBJ2-5, reads GAGVSQTPSNKVTEKGKYVELRCDPISGHTALYWYRQSLGQGPEFLIYFQGTGAADDSGLPNDRFFAVRPEGSVSTLKIQRTERGDSAVYLCASSLTSAGYGETQYFGPGTRLLVL.

This clonotype was detected only a few times. The V and J genes are TRBV12-3 or TRBV12-4 and TRBJ2-1; 8 bases line up with TRBD2. CDR3 length: 13 amino acids. Trimming cost V 6 bases and J 5 bases; bases outside gene matches: 3. The CDR3 nucleotides are TGTGCCAGCAGAGGACTAGCTAACAATGAGCAGTTCTTC. Its protein is CASRGLANNEQFF.